The rows below give T cell receptor beta chains drawn from one sample of a study of blood T cells in healthy people across ages. TCRdb re-analysed the 5' RACE reads in MiXCR, keeping a single row per CDR3 protein. The sample carries about 750,000 distinct CDR3 sequences, around half recorded once. Sequencing was carried out using blood. These receptors originate from an elderly man in good health. CDR3s include the opening cysteine and the closing phenylalanine or tryptophan. A D gene is named only where the DNA matches it firmly. Clone size is stated in some rows and not others, as once, few, many or a class when expanded.

V: TRBV10-3
J: TRBJ2-7
D: NA
size: once
length: 12
CDR3: CAISEGPREQYF
DNA: TGTGCCATCAGTGAGGGCCCTCGCGAGCAGTACTTC

V: TRBV3-1
J: TRBJ2-1
D: TRBD2
size: NA
length: 18
CDR3: CASSQAQAGTSPIGEQFF
DNA: TGTGCCAGCAGCCAAGCCCAGGCAGGGACTAGTCCAATCGGAGAGCAGTTCTTC

V: TRBV20-1
J: TRBJ2-1
D: TRBD2
size: NA
length: 15
CDR3: CSARDLAGVGNEQFF
DNA: TGCAGTGCTAGAGACCTAGCGGGAGTTGGCAATGAGCAGTTCTTC

V: TRBV7-2
J: TRBJ2-5
D: NA
size: few
length: 13
CDR3: CASSFQPSGTQYF
DNA: TGTGCCAGCAGCTTTCAACCCTCCGGGACCCAGTACTTC

V: TRBV7-9
J: TRBJ2-7
D: TRBD2
size: NA
length: 15
CDR3: CASSPLAGGIHEQYF
DNA: TGTGCCAGCAGCCCCCTAGCGGGAGGAATCCACGAGCAGTACTTC

V: TRBV5-1
J: TRBJ2-7
D: NA
size: few
length: 13
CDR3: CASSKTGSYEQYF
DNA: TGCGCCAGCAGCAAAACGGGCAGCTACGAGCAGTACTTC

V: TRBV20-1
J: TRBJ2-6
D: NA
size: few
length: 17
CDR3: CSARDSGHLSGANVLTF
DNA: TGCAGTGCTAGAGACAGCGGACACCTCTCTGGGGCCAACGTCCTGACTTTC

V: TRBV20-1
J: TRBJ2-1
D: NA
size: few
length: 12
CDR3: CSARGGHNEQFF
DNA: TGCAGTGCTAGAGGAGGTCACAATGAGCAGTTCTTC

V: TRBV2
J: TRBJ2-2
D: NA
size: NA
length: 14
CDR3: CASSVVRNTGELFF
DNA: TGTGCCAGCAGTGTTGTTAGGAACACCGGGGAGCTGTTTTTT

V: TRBV7-2
J: TRBJ2-5
D: TRBD2
size: NA
length: 15
CDR3: CASSLADGRWETQYF
DNA: TGTGCCAGCAGCTTAGCGGACGGGAGGTGGGAGACCCAGTACTTC

V: TRBV7-2
J: TRBJ2-1
D: NA
size: few
length: 13
CDR3: CASSVKGSGEQFF
DNA: TGTGCCAGCAGCGTAAAGGGGTCCGGTGAGCAGTTCTTC

V: TRBV3-1
J: TRBJ1-1
D: TRBD1
size: NA
length: 14
CDR3: CASRPTGGRTEAFF
DNA: TGTGCCAGCAGACCGACAGGGGGCCGAACTGAAGCTTTCTTT

V: TRBV7-3
J: TRBJ2-3
D: TRBD2
size: NA
length: 18
CDR3: CASSLGAGTSASTDTQYF
DNA: TGTGCCAGCAGCTTAGGAGCCGGGACTAGCGCTAGCACAGATACGCAGTATTTT

V: TRBV28
J: TRBJ1-4
D: NA
size: NA
length: 10
CDR3: CASSLADLFF
DNA: TGTGCCAGCAGTTTAGCAGATCTGTTTTTT

V: TRBV11-1
J: TRBJ2-1
D: TRBD1
size: few
length: 16
CDR3: CASSALTGSSYNEQFF
DNA: TGTGCCAGCAGCGCCCTGACAGGGAGCTCCTACAATGAGCAGTTCTTC

V: TRBV24-1
J: TRBJ2-1
D: NA
size: NA
length: 13
CDR3: CATSDQDPVRQFF
DNA: TGTGCCACCAGTGACCAGGACCCGGTGCGGCAGTTCTTC

V: TRBV11-2
J: TRBJ2-5
D: NA
size: NA
length: 14
CDR3: CASSPAPQGGTQYF
DNA: TGTGCCAGCAGTCCCGCCCCACAGGGAGGGACCCAGTACTTC

V: TRBV20-1
J: TRBJ1-1
D: NA
size: NA
length: 12
CDR3: CSARYMNTEAFF
DNA: TGCAGTGCTAGATATATGAACACTGAAGCTTTCTTT

V: TRBV7-6
J: TRBJ2-7
D: NA
size: few
length: 14
CDR3: CASSLLLFGYEQYF
DNA: TGTGCCAGCAGCTTATTACTCTTCGGCTACGAGCAGTACTTC

V: TRBV7-2
J: TRBJ1-2
D: NA
size: NA
length: 14
CDR3: CAGSLRRGSGGYTF
DNA: TGTGCCGGCAGCTTACGACGGGGCTCTGGTGGCTACACCTTC

V: TRBV15
J: TRBJ2-1
D: NA
size: few
length: 15
CDR3: CATSRGAGAYNEQFF
DNA: TGTGCCACCAGCAGAGGGGCAGGGGCCTACAATGAGCAGTTCTTC

V: TRBV7-2
J: TRBJ2-5
D: NA
size: few
length: 16
CDR3: CASSLPPGQRRETQYF
DNA: TGTGCCAGCAGCTTGCCCCCCGGACAGAGGAGAGAGACCCAGTACTTC

V: TRBV6-2/TRBV6-3
J: TRBJ2-3
D: TRBD2
size: NA
length: 14
CDR3: CASSRLANTDTQYF
DNA: TGTGCCAGCAGCCGACTAGCGAACACAGATACGCAGTATTTT

V: TRBV4-1
J: TRBJ2-7
D: NA
size: NA
length: 13
CDR3: CASSQDPWGEQYF
DNA: TGCGCCAGCAGTCAAGATCCGTGGGGCGAGCAGTACTTC

V: TRBV6-5
J: TRBJ2-7
D: TRBD1
size: few
length: 14
CDR3: CASSRPGQPYEQYF
DNA: TGTGCCAGCAGCAGACCGGGACAGCCCTACGAGCAGTACTTC

V: TRBV15
J: TRBJ2-7
D: TRBD2
size: NA
length: 16
CDR3: CATSRDSQRGSYEQYF
DNA: TGTGCCACCAGCAGAGATTCCCAGCGGGGCTCCTACGAGCAGTACTTC

V: TRBV20-1
J: TRBJ2-7
D: TRBD2
size: NA
length: 17
CDR3: CSAPKGSGSVSYNEQYF
DNA: TGCAGTGCTCCCAAGGGCAGCGGGAGTGTCTCCTACAATGAGCAGTACTTC

V: TRBV28
J: TRBJ1-1
D: NA
size: NA
length: 13
CDR3: CASSGLGAGEAFF
DNA: TGTGCCAGCAGTGGCCTTGGGGCGGGGGAAGCTTTCTTT

V: TRBV29-1
J: TRBJ1-2
D: TRBD1
size: NA
length: 14
CDR3: CSVAGTGDNYGYTF
DNA: TGCAGCGTGGCAGGGACAGGGGATAACTATGGCTACACCTTC

V: TRBV29-1
J: TRBJ1-2
D: NA
size: NA
length: 12
CDR3: CSVGSLGAGYTF
DNA: TGCAGCGTTGGCTCCTTAGGCGCTGGCTACACCTTC

V: TRBV12-3/TRBV12-4
J: TRBJ2-2
D: NA
size: NA
length: 14
CDR3: CASSPTGFPGELFF
DNA: TGTGCCAGCAGTCCAACAGGGTTTCCCGGGGAGCTGTTTTTT

V: TRBV12-3/TRBV12-4
J: TRBJ2-3
D: NA
size: few
length: 13
CDR3: CASNADSTDTQYF
DNA: TGTGCCAGCAACGCGGACAGCACAGATACGCAGTATTTT

V: TRBV24-1
J: TRBJ2-1
D: TRBD2
size: NA
length: 17
CDR3: CATSDDAASGSYNEQFF
DNA: TGTGCCACCAGTGATGACGCGGCTAGCGGGTCCTACAATGAGCAGTTCTTC

V: TRBV9
J: TRBJ2-1
D: NA
size: NA
length: 15
CDR3: CASSNVGRGINEQFF
DNA: TGTGCCAGCAGCAACGTAGGTCGGGGGATCAATGAGCAGTTCTTC

V: TRBV27
J: TRBJ2-2
D: NA
size: NA
length: 14
CDR3: CASSSGLRTGELFF
DNA: TGTGCCAGCAGTAGCGGTCTCCGGACCGGGGAGCTGTTTTTT

V: TRBV21-1
J: TRBJ1-2
D: NA
size: NA
length: 19
CDR3: CASSKGAPDRDLDHYGYTF
DNA: TGTGCCAGCAGCAAAGGGGCTCCGGACAGGGATCTGGACCACTATGGCTACACCTTC

V: TRBV7-9
J: TRBJ2-7
D: TRBD2
size: NA
length: 18
CDR3: CASSPPGLAEETTYEQYF
DNA: TGTGCCAGCAGCCCACCGGGACTAGCGGAGGAGACTACCTACGAGCAGTACTTC

V: TRBV15
J: TRBJ2-1
D: NA
size: NA
length: 16
CDR3: CATSRGPSGPYNEQFF
DNA: TGTGCCACCAGCAGAGGGCCCAGTGGGCCTTACAATGAGCAGTTCTTC

V: TRBV6-5
J: TRBJ2-7
D: TRBD2
size: many
length: 15
CDR3: CASRITSGGSYEQYF
DNA: TGTGCCAGCAGGATCACTAGCGGGGGGTCCTACGAGCAGTACTTC

V: TRBV10-3
J: TRBJ2-7
D: TRBD1
size: once
length: 14
CDR3: CAITVGTGLNEQYF
DNA: TGTGCCATCACCGTAGGGACAGGGCTCAATGAGCAGTACTTC